A single TCR beta chain is shown here with its context. No antigen is known for it. Cultured CD4+ T cells had their DNA profiled by the Oncomine TCR Beta short-read assay. In TCRdb, the PCR reads were re-called with MiXCR into one record per CDR3 protein. Seen here are about 18,000 distinct CDR3 sequences, more than 50% observed once, and the top ten hold 5.5% to 8.5%. Germline-derived CDR1 and CDR2 are KGHDR and SFDVKD. V dropped 6 bases and J dropped 2; count of bases not matched to a gene: 5. The CDR3 consists of 15 residues. These data are taken from a study of vaccination and CD4 T cells after COVID-19. Study-level information: SARS-CoV-2 had been detected by nasal swab PCR in convalescent patients; several were mild, one severe. Two of the convalescents were Hispanic, and the group consisted of six males and four females. The study collected post-vaccine samples a median around 72 days after dose two, with a range of 14 to 241. Post-COVID draws followed diagnosis by a median around 97 days (range 35 to 161).

Treatment: approximately nine-day PBMC culture with coronavirus spike peptide pools or control peptides (ViraFEST assay). This sequence originates from a human donor who had recovered from COVID-19. The rearrangement links TRBV24-1 to TRBJ2-1, with TRBD2 matching over 8 bases. The sample was CD4+ T cells from blood, cultured in vitro, taken before SARS-CoV-2 vaccination. The CDR3 nucleotides read TGTGCCACCAGTCGTGGGACTAGTACCTACAATGAGCAGTTCTTC. Encoded protein: CATSRGTSTYNEQFF.